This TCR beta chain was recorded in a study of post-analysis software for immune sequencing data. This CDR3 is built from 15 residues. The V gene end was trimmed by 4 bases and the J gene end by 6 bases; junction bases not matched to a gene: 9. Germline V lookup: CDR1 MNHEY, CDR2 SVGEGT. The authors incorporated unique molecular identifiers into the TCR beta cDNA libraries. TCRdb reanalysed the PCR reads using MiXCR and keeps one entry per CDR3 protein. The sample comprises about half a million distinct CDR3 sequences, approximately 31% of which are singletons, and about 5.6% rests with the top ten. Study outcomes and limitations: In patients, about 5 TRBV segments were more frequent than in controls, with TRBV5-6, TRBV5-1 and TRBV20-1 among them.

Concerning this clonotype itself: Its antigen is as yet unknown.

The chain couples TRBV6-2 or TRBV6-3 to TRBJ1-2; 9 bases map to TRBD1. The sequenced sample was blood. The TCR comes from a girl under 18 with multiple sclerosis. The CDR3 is CASSFSTTGGHGYTF. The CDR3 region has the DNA TGTGCCAGCAGTTTCTCTACGACAGGGGGTCATGGCTACACCTTC.